The text below deals with one T cell receptor (beta chain). What it binds is not known. The sample belongs to a study of CD8 T cells in ankylosing spondylitis. By quantitative 5'-RACE with molecular barcodes, the TCR beta libraries were made. TCRdb re-called the 5' RACE reads through MiXCR, storing one row per CDR3 protein. Of fewer than 400,000 distinct CDR3 sequences detected, around 8% appear once; the ten largest clones hold 13% to 15%. Study-wide findings and caveats: A TCR beta motif of under 10 highly homologous variants appeared characteristic of ankylosing spondylitis blood. A number of the motif variants had already been described in reactive arthritis synovial fluid and blood. Researchers report that disease-linked clones proved CD8+ and relatively rare in peripheral blood. Researchers reportedly found disease-linked clones significantly enriched in matched ankylosing spondylitis synovial fluid.

Germline lookup yields CDR1 MNHEY and CDR2 SMNVEV (reference sequence). J gave up 3 bases and V 7 bases, and 4 bases lay outside the gene matches. The CDR3 is made up of 13 amino acids. V is TRBV27 and J is TRBJ2-7, with TRBD1 identical over 9 bases. This sequence was found in a male donor with ankylosing spondylitis. Input material: blood, either unsorted or a sorted T cell fraction (not recorded which). The CDR3 bases are TGTGCCAGCAATCGACAGGGGGGCTACGAGCAGTACTTC. This sequence encodes CASNRQGGYEQYF.